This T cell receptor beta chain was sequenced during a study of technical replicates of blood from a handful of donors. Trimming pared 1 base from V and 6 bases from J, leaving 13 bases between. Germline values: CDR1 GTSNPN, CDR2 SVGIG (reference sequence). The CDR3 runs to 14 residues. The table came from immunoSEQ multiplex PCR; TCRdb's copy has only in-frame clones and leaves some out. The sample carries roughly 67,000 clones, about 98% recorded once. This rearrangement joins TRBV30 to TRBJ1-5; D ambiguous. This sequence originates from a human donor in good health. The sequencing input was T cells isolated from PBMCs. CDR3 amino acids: CAWSGGGRRQPQHF. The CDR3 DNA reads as TGTGCCTGGAGTGGGGGAGGGAGGCGTCAGCCCCAGCATTTT. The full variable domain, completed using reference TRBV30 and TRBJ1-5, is SQTIHQWPATLVQPVGSPLSLECTVEGTSNPNLYWYRQAAGRGLQLLFYSVGIGQISSEVPQNLSASRPQDRQFILSSKKLLLSDSGFYLCAWSGGGRRQPQHFGDGTRLSIL.